These T cell receptor beta chains were read from a single sample in a study of T-cell reconstitution after alpha-beta-depleted transplantation in children. One entry per CDR3 protein, called by TCRdb with MiXCR from the PCR reads. The data contain more than 45,000 distinct CDR3 sequences, 40% to 60% of them singletons. The sequencing here drew on peripheral blood, taken before TCRalphabeta/CD19-depleted stem cell transplant. These receptors were obtained from a boy under two years old with SCID, due to receive a stem cell transplant. Each CDR3 is given with its conserved first and last residue. D genes are given only for firm matches. A clone size is listed for some rows: how often the clone was seen (once, few, many), or a class if it is expanded.

v_gene	len	d_gene	j_gene	abundance	CDR3nt	CDR3aa
TRBV4-2	15	NA	TRBJ1-2	NA	TGTGCCAGCAGCCAAGGTCGGTCCGCTCTCGGGGGCTACACCTTC	CASSQGRSALGGYTF
TRBV6-5	19	TRBD1	TRBJ1-5	NA	TGTGCCAGCAGTCTACGGGATTGGACAGGGTCGCTAGGGTATCAGCCCCAGCATTTT	CASSLRDWTGSLGYQPQHF
TRBV4-2	13	NA	TRBJ2-3	NA	TGTGCCAGCAGCCAAGATACTAGCCGCACGCAGTATTTT	CASSQDTSRTQYF
TRBV5-1	15	NA	TRBJ1-6	many	TGCGCCAGCAGCTTGGACGGGCCCTATAATTCACCCCTCCACTTT	CASSLDGPYNSPLHF
TRBV6-6	13	NA	TRBJ1-5	once	TGTGCCAGCAGTCCGGGGCCCAATCAGCCCCAGCATTTT	CASSPGPNQPQHF
TRBV9	13	NA	TRBJ2-3	NA	TGTGCCAGCAGCGTAACGACAGCAGATACGCAGTATTTT	CASSVTTADTQYF
TRBV7-2	16	TRBD2	TRBJ2-7	few	TGTGCCAGCAGCGGGCTATACGGGACTAGCGCCTACGAGCAGTACTTC	CASSGLYGTSAYEQYF
TRBV5-8	13	NA	TRBJ2-2	NA	TGTGCCAGCAGTTGGCAGAACACCGGGGAGCTGTTTTTT	CASSWQNTGELFF
TRBV10-2	13	NA	TRBJ1-1	NA	TGCGCCAGCAGAGTTGGCGGTCCCACTGAAGCTTTCTTT	CASRVGGPTEAFF
TRBV10-3	12	TRBD1	TRBJ2-7	NA	TGTGCCACCGAGGGACAGGGCGACGAGCAGTACTTC	CATEGQGDEQYF
TRBV28	14	TRBD2	TRBJ2-1	few	TGTGCCAGCAGTCCGGGACTAGCTGTAAATGAGCAGTTCTTC	CASSPGLAVNEQFF
TRBV7-3	17	TRBD1	TRBJ2-5	few	TGTGCCAGCAGCTCCGGGACAGGGGGCTACGGGCAAGAGACCCAGTACTTC	CASSSGTGGYGQETQYF
TRBV7-6	15	NA	TRBJ2-1	NA	TGTGCCAGCAGCCGGGCGCGTGGGCCTTTCAATGAGCAGTTCTTC	CASSRARGPFNEQFF
TRBV11-1	13	NA	TRBJ1-1	NA	TGTGCCAGCAGCTTCGACCAGAACACTGAAGCTTTCTTT	CASSFDQNTEAFF
TRBV10-3	13	NA	TRBJ1-1	NA	TGTGCCATCAGTGAGTCGGTGAACACTGAAGCTTTCTTT	CAISESVNTEAFF
TRBV29-1	12	TRBD1	TRBJ2-7	once	TGCAGCGGCCAATTACAGGGGTACGAGCAGTACTTC	CSGQLQGYEQYF
TRBV12-3/TRBV12-4	13	NA	TRBJ2-7	few	TGTGCCAGCAGCCCAGACAGGTCCTACGAGCAGTACTTC	CASSPDRSYEQYF
TRBV7-9	13	NA	TRBJ2-3	NA	TGTGCCAGCAGCCCGACCCCGAAAGATACGCAGTATTTT	CASSPTPKDTQYF
TRBV10-1	12	NA	TRBJ2-4	NA	TGCGCCAGCAGTGAGTCCCTGGACATTCAGTACTTC	CASSESLDIQYF
TRBV7-8	14	TRBD1	TRBJ1-1	NA	TGTGCCAGCAGCTGGGACAGGTTGAACACTGAAGCTTTCTTT	CASSWDRLNTEAFF
TRBV20-1	15	TRBD2	TRBJ2-1	NA	TGCAGTGCCAAAAAAGAGGGACTAGCCGGAGGTGAGCAGTTCTTC	CSAKKEGLAGGEQFF
TRBV5-1	14	NA	TRBJ2-5	NA	TGCGCCAGCAGCTTGACCCAGGCGGGAGAGACCCAGTACTTC	CASSLTQAGETQYF
TRBV15	18	NA	TRBJ2-6	NA	TGTGCCACCAGCAGAGATGGGAAGACCCTCTCTGGGGCCAACGTCCTGACTTTC	CATSRDGKTLSGANVLTF
TRBV3-1	15	NA	TRBJ2-5	NA	TGTGCCACCAGCCAAAGCACCCTGTACCAAGAGACCCAGTACTTC	CATSQSTLYQETQYF
TRBV7-2	15	NA	TRBJ2-4	few	TGTGCCAGCAGCTTACGACGGGGGGCCCAAAACATTCAGTACTTC	CASSLRRGAQNIQYF
TRBV6-2/TRBV6-3	13	NA	TRBJ1-1	few	TGTGCCAGCTCTATGGGGGTGGAGACTGAAGCTTTCTTT	CASSMGVETEAFF
TRBV5-1	13	NA	TRBJ2-3	NA	TGCGCCAGCGAGGCACTTCCTGCAGATACGCAGTATTTT	CASEALPADTQYF
TRBV4-1	14	TRBD1	TRBJ2-2	NA	TGCGCCAGCAGGGACAGGGGTAGCACCGGGGAGCTGTTTTTT	CASRDRGSTGELFF
TRBV7-9	16	NA	TRBJ1-1	NA	TGTGCCAGCAGCTCCATGGGGCGAACGGGGAACACTGAAGCTTTCTTT	CASSSMGRTGNTEAFF
TRBV7-2	14	NA	TRBJ2-3	NA	TGTGCCAGCAGCTTCTCAGACAAAACAGATACGCAGTATTTT	CASSFSDKTDTQYF
TRBV7-9	12	NA	TRBJ2-1	NA	TGTGCCAGCAGAATGGACACCCCCGTACTGTTCTTC	CASRMDTPVLFF
TRBV5-1	17	TRBD1	TRBJ2-1	NA	TGCGCCAGCAGCACCGACGCCGGGACAGGGAGGGGTCCTGAGCAGTTCTTC	CASSTDAGTGRGPEQFF
TRBV7-2	13	NA	TRBJ1-2	NA	TGTGCCAGCAGCCCCGACACAACTTATGGCTACACCTTC	CASSPDTTYGYTF
TRBV11-2	17	NA	TRBJ2-1	NA	TGTGCCAGCAGCTTACGTCCACAGGGTTTGAGCTACAATGAGCAGTTCTTC	CASSLRPQGLSYNEQFF
TRBV12-5	15	TRBD1	TRBJ2-5	NA	TGTGCTAGTGGCCCACCCGGACAGGGCATAGAGACCCAGTACTTC	CASGPPGQGIETQYF
TRBV10-1	14	NA	TRBJ1-1	many	TGCGCCAGCAGTGAGGCAGGGGCGAACACTGAAGCTTTCTTT	CASSEAGANTEAFF
TRBV7-9	15	TRBD2	TRBJ2-7	NA	TGTGCCAGCAGCTTCCCACTAGCGGGGGGGTACGAGCAGTACTTC	CASSFPLAGGYEQYF
TRBV2	12	NA	TRBJ2-7	many	TGTGCCAGCAGTTACGGTTCGGGCGAGCAGTACTTC	CASSYGSGEQYF
TRBV20-1	15	NA	TRBJ2-3	NA	TGCAGTGCTTATAACAGGGGAGGTAGCACAGATACGCAGTATTTT	CSAYNRGGSTDTQYF
TRBV20-1	14	TRBD2	TRBJ2-2	NA	TGCAGTGCTGGCCGGGGGGCGAACACCGGGGAGCTGTTTTTT	CSAGRGANTGELFF
TRBV7-9	14	NA	TRBJ2-3	NA	TGTGCCAGCAGCTTAAACGGGGTAACAGATACGCAGTATTTT	CASSLNGVTDTQYF
TRBV27	17	NA	TRBJ2-7	few	TGTGCCAGCAGTTTCAGGGTCCCACAGGGCTACTCCTACGAGCAGTACTTC	CASSFRVPQGYSYEQYF
TRBV9	14	NA	TRBJ2-5	NA	TGTGCCAGCAGCGTAGGCCCAGCGGGCGAGACCCAGTACTTC	CASSVGPAGETQYF
TRBV20-1	14	NA	TRBJ2-5	NA	TGCAGTGCATCCTCGAGGGGAGGCCAAGAGGCCCAGTACTTC	CSASSRGGQEAQYF
TRBV18	12	NA	TRBJ2-2	NA	TGTGCCAGCTCACCACGAAGCGGGGAGCTGTTTTTT	CASSPRSGELFF
TRBV6-1	14	NA	TRBJ1-3	NA	TGTGCCAGCAGACGTCCCGGGCCCCAGGACACCATATATTTT	CASRRPGPQDTIYF
TRBV5-1	16	TRBD2	TRBJ2-1	many	TGCGCCAGCAGCTCCCCGCTAGCGGGGGTAAACAATGAGCAGTTCTTC	CASSSPLAGVNNEQFF
TRBV7-7	13	NA	TRBJ2-1	few	TGTGCTAGCAGCTTAATCAGGAAGGGTGAGCAGTTCTTC	CASSLIRKGEQFF
TRBV9	13	NA	TRBJ2-5	NA	TGTGCCAGCAGCCCCAACCCCCAAGAGACCCAGTACTTC	CASSPNPQETQYF
TRBV11-1	19	TRBD1	TRBJ2-5	few	TGTGCCAGCAGCTTAGTGGAGGTGGGGATCGGACAGGGTGCGGAGACCCAGTACTTC	CASSLVEVGIGQGAETQYF
TRBV5-4	13	NA	TRBJ2-4	NA	TGTGCCAGCAAGTCGAACAGCGAAAACATTCAGTACTTC	CASKSNSENIQYF
TRBV4-1	15	TRBD1	TRBJ2-1	NA	TGCGCCAGCAGCCACGAACAGGGGCTTTACAATGAGCAGTTCTTC	CASSHEQGLYNEQFF
TRBV2	13	NA	TRBJ2-1	NA	TGTGCCAGCAGTTCAAGCTCCTACAATGAGCAGTTCTTC	CASSSSSYNEQFF
TRBV7-9	16	NA	TRBJ2-5	NA	TGTGCCAGCAGCTCCAACACAGGCTCCGCTAAAGAGACCCAGTACTTC	CASSSNTGSAKETQYF
TRBV11-2	17	NA	TRBJ2-7	once	TGTGCCAGCAGCCCAGCACCGGGACTCGCCTTGAGGAACGAGCAGTACTTC	CASSPAPGLALRNEQYF
TRBV7-3	14	NA	TRBJ2-3	NA	TGTGCCAGCAGCCCGACCTACGGCACAGATACGCAGTATTTT	CASSPTYGTDTQYF
TRBV20-1	12	NA	TRBJ2-1	NA	TGCAGTGCTAGAGATGGGACACGGGAGCAGTTCTTC	CSARDGTREQFF
TRBV7-6	13	NA	TRBJ1-1	NA	TGTGCCAGCAGCTTAGCCGAGGCAGGTAAAGCTTTCTTT	CASSLAEAGKAFF
TRBV4-1	18	TRBD2	TRBJ2-6	few	TGCGCCAGCAGCCACGGACTAGCGGGGTACTCTGGGGCCAACGTCCTGACTTTC	CASSHGLAGYSGANVLTF